This passage covers 7 T cell receptor beta chains from one sample sequenced in a study of blood T cell repertoires in COVID-19. Generated by immunoSEQ multiplex PCR, the TCRdb table keeps only in-frame clones and is missing some. The sample comprises 200,000 to 300,000 clones, around 88% of which are singletons, and more than 0.95% rests with the top ten. Material: PBMCs or T cells enriched from blood (not recorded which). All receptors come from a woman aged 40 to 49 with acute COVID-19.

This sequence joins TRBV3-1 (or the pseudogene TRBV3-2) and TRBJ1-6; 10 positions agree with TRBD1. In germline, CDR1 is LGHDT, CDR2 YNNKEL (reference sequence). The CDR3 consists of 18 residues. V trimming: 0 bases; J trimming: 4 bases; junction bases outside the gene matches: 6. The DNA of the CDR3 is TGTGCCAGCAGCCAAGACCAGGGACAGGGGTCTTATAATTCACCCCTCCACTTT. Protein: CASSQDQGQGSYNSPLHF.

V usage is TRBV4-1 and J usage is TRBJ1-1; 9 nucleotides match TRBD1. V was clipped by 5 bases and J by 1 base; unmatched bases: 5. Germline CDR1 MGHRA, CDR2 YSYEKL. The length of the CDR3 is 15 residues. The CDR3 region is CASSAPGQGNTEAFF. For the CDR3, the DNA is TGCGCCAGCAGCGCCCCGGGACAGGGGAACACTGAAGCTTTCTTT.

The chain has TRBV11-2 and TRBJ1-4, with a weak D call TRBD1 (6 bases). V was trimmed by 0 bases and J by 3 bases, leaving 14 bases between them. The CDR3 extends over 17 amino acids. In germline, CDR1 is SGHAT, CDR2 FQNNGV. The CDR3 loop reads CASSLDRLRTANEKLFF. CDR3 coding DNA: TGTGCCAGCAGCTTAGATAGATTAAGGACAGCTAATGAAAAACTGTTTTTT.

The gene calls are TRBV28 and TRBJ1-4, with D tentatively TRBD1 (5 bases). The CDR3 runs to 16 residues. Germline assignment: CDR1 MDHEN and CDR2 SYDVKM. V was trimmed by 1 base and J by 0 bases, leaving 9 bases between them. The CDR3 coding sequence is TGTGCCAGCAGTTTATTGGGGCGGACAACTAATGAAAAACTGTTTTTT. Amino acid sequence: CASSLLGRTTNEKLFF.

This clone was counted a single time. The chain combines TRBV19 with TRBJ1-5, with no clear D. V was shortened by 6 bases and J by 9 bases, with 15 bases between the two germline ends. The CDR3 covers 13 residues. CDR1 is LNHDA, CDR2 SQIVND, per germline (reference sequence). CDR3 in DNA: TGTGCCAGTAGCTCCCCCCTTCCTTCGCCCCAGCATTTT. Its translation is CASSSPLPSPQHF.

V gene TRBV30 combines with J gene TRBJ1-1; TRBD1 is a possible D gene (6 bases). The CDR3 runs to 13 residues. The V gene lost 3 bases and the J gene lost 1 base, with 9 bases spanning the gap. Looked up from germline, CDR1 is GTSNPN and CDR2 is SVGIG (reference sequence). DNA of the CDR3: TGTGCCTGGAGGGCGACAGGGAACACTGAAGCTTTCTTT. Translation: CAWRATGNTEAFF.

This sequence joins TRBV19 and TRBJ2-1, with a tentative D call TRBD2 (6 bases). CDR1 LNHDA and CDR2 SQIVND come from the germline V gene (reference sequence). The ends were cut back, 6 bases at V and 5 bases at J, with 17 bases in the middle. There are 15 residues in the CDR3. The DNA for the CDR3 is TGTGCCAGTAGCCCGGGGGTTTTACCTCACAATGAGCAGTTCTTC. Translated: CASSPGVLPHNEQFF.